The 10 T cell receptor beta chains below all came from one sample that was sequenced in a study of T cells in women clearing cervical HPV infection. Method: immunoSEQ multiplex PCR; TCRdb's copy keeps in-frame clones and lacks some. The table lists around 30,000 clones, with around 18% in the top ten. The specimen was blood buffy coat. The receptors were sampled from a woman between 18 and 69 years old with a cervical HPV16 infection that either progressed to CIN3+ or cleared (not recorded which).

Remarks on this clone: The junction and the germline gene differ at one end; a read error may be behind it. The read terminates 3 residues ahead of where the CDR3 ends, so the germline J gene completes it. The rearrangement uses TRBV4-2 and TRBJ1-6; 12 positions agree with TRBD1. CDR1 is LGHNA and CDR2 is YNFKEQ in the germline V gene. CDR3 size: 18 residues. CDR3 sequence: CASSHYRDRGPAASPLHF. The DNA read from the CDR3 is TGCGCCAGCAGCCACTACCGGGACAGGGGGCCAGCGGCTTCACCC.

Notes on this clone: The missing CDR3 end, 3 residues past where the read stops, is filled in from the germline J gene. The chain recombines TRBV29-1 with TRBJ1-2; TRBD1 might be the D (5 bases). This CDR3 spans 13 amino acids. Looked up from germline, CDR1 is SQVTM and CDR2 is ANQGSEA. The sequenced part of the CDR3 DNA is TGCAGCGGCCGACTAGCGGGGGAGGGGACC. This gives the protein CSGRLAGEGT. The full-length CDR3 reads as CSGRLAGEGTYTF. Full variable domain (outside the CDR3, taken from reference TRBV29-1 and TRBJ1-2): SAVISQKPSRDICQRGTSLTIQCQVDSQVTMMFWYRQQPGQSLTLIATANQGSEATYESGFVIDKFPISRPNLTFSTLTVSNMSPEDSSIYLCSGRLAGEGTYTFGSGTRLTVV.

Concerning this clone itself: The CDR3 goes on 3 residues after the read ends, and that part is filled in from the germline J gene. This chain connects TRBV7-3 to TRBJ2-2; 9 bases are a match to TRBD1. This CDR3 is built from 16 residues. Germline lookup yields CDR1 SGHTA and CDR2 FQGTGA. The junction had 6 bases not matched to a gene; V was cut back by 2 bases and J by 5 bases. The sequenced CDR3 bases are TGTGCCAGCAGCTTAGACCCGGACAGGGGAACCGGGGAG. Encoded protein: CASSLDPDRGTGE. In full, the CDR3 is CASSLDPDRGTGELFF.

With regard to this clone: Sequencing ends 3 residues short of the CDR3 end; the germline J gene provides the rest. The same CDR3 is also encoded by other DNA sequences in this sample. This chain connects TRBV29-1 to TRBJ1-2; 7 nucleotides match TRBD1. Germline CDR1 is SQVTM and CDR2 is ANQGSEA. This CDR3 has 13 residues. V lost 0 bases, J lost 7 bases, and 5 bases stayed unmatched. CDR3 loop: CSVEDTGEGGYTF. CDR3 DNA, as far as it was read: TGCAGCGTTGAAGATACAGGGGAAGGTGGC.

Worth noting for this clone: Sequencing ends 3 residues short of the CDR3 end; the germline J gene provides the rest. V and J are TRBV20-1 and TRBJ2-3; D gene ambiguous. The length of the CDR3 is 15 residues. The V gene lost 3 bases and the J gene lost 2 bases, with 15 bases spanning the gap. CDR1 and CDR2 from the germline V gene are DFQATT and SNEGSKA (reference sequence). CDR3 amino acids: CSASKPYPSTDTQYF. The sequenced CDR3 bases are TGCAGTGCTAGCAAGCCCTACCCATCCACAGATACG.

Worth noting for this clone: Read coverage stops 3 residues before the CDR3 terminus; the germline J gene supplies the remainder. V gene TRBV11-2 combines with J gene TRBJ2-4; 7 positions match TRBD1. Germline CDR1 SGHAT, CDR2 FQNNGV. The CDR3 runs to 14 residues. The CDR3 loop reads CASSMGQFQETQYF. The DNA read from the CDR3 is TGTGCCAGCAGTATGGGACAGTTCCAAGAGACT. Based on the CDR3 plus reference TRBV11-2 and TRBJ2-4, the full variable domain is EAGVAQSPRYKIIEKRQSVAFWCNPISGHATLYWYQQILGQGPKLLIQFQNNGVVDDSQLPKDRFSAERLKGVDSTLKIQPAKLEDSAVYLCASSMGQFQETQYFGAGTRLSVL.

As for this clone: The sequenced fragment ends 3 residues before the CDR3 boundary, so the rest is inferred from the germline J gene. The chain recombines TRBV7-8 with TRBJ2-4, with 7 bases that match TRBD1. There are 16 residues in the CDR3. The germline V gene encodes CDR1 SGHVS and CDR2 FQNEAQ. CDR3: CASSLRHSTGLHGQYF. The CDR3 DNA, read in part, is TGTGCCAGCAGCTTAAGGCATTCGACAGGGCTTCATGGT.

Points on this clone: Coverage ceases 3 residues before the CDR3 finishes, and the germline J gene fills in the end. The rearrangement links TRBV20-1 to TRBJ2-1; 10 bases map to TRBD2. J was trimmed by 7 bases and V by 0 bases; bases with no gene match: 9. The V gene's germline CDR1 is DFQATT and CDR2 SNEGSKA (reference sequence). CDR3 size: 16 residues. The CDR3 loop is CSARDSSGRGLNEQFF. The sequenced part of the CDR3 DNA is TGCAGTGCTAGAGATTCTAGCGGGAGAGGGCTAAATGAG.

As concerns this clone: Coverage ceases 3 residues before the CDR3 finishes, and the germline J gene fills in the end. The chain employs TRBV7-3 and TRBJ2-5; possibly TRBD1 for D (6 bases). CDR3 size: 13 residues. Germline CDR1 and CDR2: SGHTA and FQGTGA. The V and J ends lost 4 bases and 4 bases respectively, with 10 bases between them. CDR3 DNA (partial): TGTGCCAGCAGCTCGACAGGTTCAGAGACC. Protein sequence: CASSSTGSET. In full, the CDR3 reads CASSSTGSETQYF.

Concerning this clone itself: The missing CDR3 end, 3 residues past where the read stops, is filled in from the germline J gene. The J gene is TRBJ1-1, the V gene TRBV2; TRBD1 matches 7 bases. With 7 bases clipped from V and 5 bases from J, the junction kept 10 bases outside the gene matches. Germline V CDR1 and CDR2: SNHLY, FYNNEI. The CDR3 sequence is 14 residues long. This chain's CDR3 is CASTLPRGRTEAFF. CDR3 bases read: TGTGCCAGCACCCTCCCGAGGGGGCGGACTGAA.